Below, one T cell receptor (beta chain) is given with its context. The data derive from a study of shared clonotypes between healthy human individuals. TCRdb's table, derived via immunoSEQ multiplex PCR, lists solely in-frame clones and lacks some. The data contain some 2 million clones, approximately 95% of them singletons. From germline, CDR1 is LNHDA and CDR2 SQIVND (reference sequence). V lost 0 bases, J lost 4 bases, and 7 bases stayed unmatched. The CDR3 is 16 amino acids. Material for sequencing was naive CD4+ T cells sorted from blood. This sample's subset: CD45RA+ positively selected. This receptor was taken from a man younger than 35 in good health. The V and J genes are TRBV19 and TRBJ1-1; 8 nucleotides agree with TRBD1. CDR3 sequence: CASSIEPGGVRTEAFF. The CDR3 DNA reads as TGTGCCAGTAGTATAGAGCCAGGGGGCGTTCGCACTGAAGCTTTCTTT.